The rows below give T cell receptor beta chains drawn from one sample of a study of metastatic and nonmetastatic thyroid tumors. TCRdb re-called the PCR reads through MiXCR. The sample lists around 34,000 clones, approximately 32% occurring once. The material sequenced was blood. The receptors originated from a female donor with papillary thyroid cancer or a benign thyroid nodule (not recorded which). Some clones in this sample may be carry-over from other donors' samples. Each CDR3 is given with its conserved first and last residue. D genes are given only for firm matches. Clone sizes are given selectively: once, few, many, or a class where the clone is expanded.

TRBD1	TRBV20-1	TRBJ1-1	.	CSANPGQSSQGDTESFF	TGCAGTGCTAACCCCGGACAGTCCTCCCAGGGGGACACTGAATCTTTCTTT
.	TRBV12-3/TRBV12-4	TRBJ1-1	.	CASRGLKAFF	TGTGCCAGCCGGGGACTTAAAGCTTTCTTT
.	TRBV19	TRBJ1-1	.	CARAIQGPEAFF	TGTGCCAGAGCGATTCAGGGACCTGAAGCTTTCTTT
TRBD2	TRBV6-1	TRBJ2-7	many	CASRLGLAVYEQYF	TGTGCCAGCAGATTGGGACTAGCGGTTTACGAGCAGTACTTC
.	TRBV20-1	TRBJ1-2	.	CSAGVDGYTF	TGCAGTGCAGGAGTAGATGGCTACACCTTC
TRBD2	TRBV6-1	TRBJ2-3	.	CASSRLAGETDTQYF	TGTGCCAGCAGTCGACTAGCGGGAGAAACAGATACGCAGTATTTT
.	TRBV19	TRBJ1-5	many	CASSIDREGPDQPQHF	TGTGCCAGTAGTATAGATCGAGAGGGGCCCGATCAGCCCCAGCATTTT
.	TRBV11-2	TRBJ2-7	medium-sized	CASSLRGDRVDEQYF	TGTGCCAGCAGCTTGAGGGGGGACCGGGTTGACGAGCAGTACTTC
TRBD2	TRBV20-1	TRBJ2-7	many	CSARGGGSSDEQYF	TGCAGTGCTAGGGGGGGAGGGAGTTCCGACGAGCAGTACTTC
.	TRBV20-1	TRBJ1-6	.	CSAKEGAYNSPLHF	TGCAGTGCCAAGGAGGGTGCCTATAATTCACCCCTCCACTTT
.	TRBV14	TRBJ2-7	many	CASSLTGLHYEQYF	TGTGCCAGCAGTCTAACAGGGTTGCACTACGAGCAGTACTTC
.	TRBV6-1	TRBJ2-2	medium-sized	CASSEAPSTGELFF	TGTGCCAGCAGTGAAGCCCCAAGCACCGGGGAGCTGTTTTTT
TRBD1	TRBV6-1	TRBJ2-3	few	CASSRTGGQDTQYF	TGTGCCAGCAGTAGGACAGGGGGACAAGATACGCAGTATTTT
.	TRBV5-1	TRBJ1-6	many	CASSLAGADSPLHF	TGCGCCAGCAGCTTGGCAGGGGCAGATTCACCCCTCCACTTT
.	TRBV30	TRBJ1-3	medium-sized	CAWSRGDTGNTIYF	TGTGCCTGGAGTCGGGGAGACACAGGAAACACCATATATTTT
.	TRBV5-1	TRBJ1-6	few	CASSFSVGGGSPLHF	TGCGCCAGCAGCTTTTCGGTGGGTGGCGGATCACCCCTCCACTTT
.	TRBV28	TRBJ2-7	few	CASSTTGNEQYF	TGTGCCAGCAGTACGACAGGTAACGAGCAGTACTTC
.	TRBV6-4	TRBJ2-2	many	CARPDTYTGELFF	TGTGCCAGACCGGACACATACACCGGGGAGCTGTTTTTT
.	TRBV7-3	TRBJ2-2	many	CASSPDYNTGELFF	TGTGCCAGCAGTCCGGACTATAACACCGGGGAGCTGTTTTTT
.	TRBV11-2	TRBJ1-1	many	CASDRTNMNTEAFF	TGTGCCAGCGATCGGACGAACATGAACACTGAAGCTTTCTTT
TRBD2	TRBV12-5	TRBJ2-7	many	CASAQRGEGPYEQYF	TGTGCTAGTGCCCAGCGGGGGGAGGGGCCTTACGAGCAGTACTTC
.	TRBV7-3	TRBJ2-3	many	CASSLRAGLTDTQYF	TGTGCCAGCAGCTTACGGGCGGGACTCACAGATACGCAGTATTTT
.	TRBV7-3	TRBJ2-5	.	CASSLGTAEETQYF	TGCGCCAGCAGCTTAGGTACAGCAGAAGAGACCCAGTACTTC
.	TRBV12-3/TRBV12-4	TRBJ2-3	many	CASSLVIGGGKGTDTQYF	TGTGCCAGCAGTTTAGTCATAGGTGGGGGAAAAGGCACAGATACGCAGTATTTT
.	TRBV6-2/TRBV6-3	TRBJ2-7	.	CASSFLQCYEQYF	TGTGCCAGCAGTTTCCTACAGTGCTACGAGCAGTACTTC
.	TRBV19	TRBJ2-1	many	CASSLQPASYNEQFF	TGTGCCAGTAGTTTACAGCCAGCCTCCTACAATGAGCAGTTCTTC
.	TRBV5-8	TRBJ1-6	.	CASSITSAIAGSPLHF	TGTGCTAGCAGCATCACTTCGGCAATCGCGGGTTCACCCCTCCACTTT
.	TRBV6-1	TRBJ1-2	.	CACSREAANRGYTF	TGTGCCTGCAGCCGCGAGGCGGCTAATCGGGGCTACACCTTC
TRBD2	TRBV7-9	TRBJ2-5	many	CASSERTSEETQYF	TGTGCCAGCAGCGAGCGGACTAGCGAAGAGACCCAGTACTTC
TRBD2	TRBV28	TRBJ2-7	medium-sized	CASSLELAGRGEQYF	TGTGCCAGCAGTTTAGAACTAGCGGGACGAGGCGAGCAGTACTTC
TRBD1	TRBV7-2	TRBJ2-2	many	CASSLRTGVIGELFF	TGTGCCAGCAGCTTACGTACAGGGGTCATCGGGGAGCTGTTTTTT
.	TRBV28	TRBJ2-5	many	CASSSRRRPTETQYF	TGTGCCAGCAGTTCTCGCCGTCGACCAACGGAGACCCAGTACTTC
.	TRBV27	TRBJ2-7	.	CASSLSSTGRYEQYF	TGTGCCAGCAGTTTATCGAGTACAGGGAGGTACGAGCAGTACTTC
.	TRBV6-4	TRBJ2-1	many	CASSDSERHEQFF	TGTGCCAGCAGTGACTCGGAACGCCATGAGCAGTTCTTC
.	TRBV20-1	TRBJ2-6	.	CISAVSGANVLTF	TGCATTTCTGCCGTGTCTGGGGCCAACGTCCTGACTTTC
TRBD2	TRBV7-9	TRBJ2-7	.	CASSSSGTSRYEQYF	TGTGCCAGCAGCTCTTCCGGGACTAGCAGATACGAGCAGTACTTC
TRBD2	TRBV28	TRBJ2-1	many	CASSLPPLWGGIHNEQFF	TGTGCCAGCAGTTTACCGCCCTTGTGGGGGGGTATCCACAATGAGCAGTTCTTC
.	TRBV5-4	TRBJ1-1	many	CASSLVDGVNTEAFF	TGCGCCAGCAGCTTGGTTGACGGAGTGAACACTGAAGCTTTCTTT
.	TRBV12-3/TRBV12-4	TRBJ2-3	many	CASSSWDHDGDTQYF	TGTGCCAGCAGTTCCTGGGACCACGACGGAGATACGCAGTATTTT
.	TRBV18	TRBJ2-3	.	CASSQPGGDSTDTQYF	TGTGCCAGCTCACAACCCGGCGGGGACAGCACAGATACGCAGTATTTT
TRBD1	TRBV7-9	TRBJ1-3	many	CASATGTGLTIYF	TGTGCCAGCGCAACCGGGACAGGTTTAACCATATATTTT
.	TRBV12-3/TRBV12-4	TRBJ2-1	medium-sized	CASSFKGAHNEQFF	TGTGCCAGCAGTTTCAAAGGGGCTCACAATGAGCAGTTCTTC
TRBD1	TRBV19	TRBJ1-5	.	CASNPTGGAGKPQNF	TGTGCCAGTAACCCGACAGGGGGCGCGGGTAAGCCCCAGAATTTT
TRBD1	TRBV6-4	TRBJ1-1	many	CASRQGATRGEAFF	TGTGCCAGCAGACAGGGGGCCACTCGTGGTGAAGCTTTCTTT
.	TRBV5-1	TRBJ1-6	.	CASSALIGGQPSPLHF	TGCGCCAGCAGCGCCTTGATTGGAGGACAGCCTTCACCCCTCCACTTT
.	TRBV4-2	TRBJ1-6	many	CASSQGGPLHF	TGTGCCAGCAGCCAAGGGGGACCCCTCCACTTT
TRBD2	TRBV6-1	TRBJ2-3	few	CASLLAGNTDTQYF	TGTGCCAGCCTCCTAGCGGGTAACACAGATACGCAGTATTTT
.	TRBV7-8	TRBJ2-7	.	CASSLDQEYEQYF	TGTGCCAGCAGCTTAGACCAGGAATACGAGCAGTACTTC
TRBD2	TRBV20-1	TRBJ2-7	.	CSAIGREGLIYEQYF	TGTAGTGCTATTGGCCGGGAGGGTCTGATCTACGAGCAGTACTTC